These 10 T cell receptor beta chains were sequenced from one sample in a study of shared T cell receptors in the human thymus. TCRdb keeps only in-frame clones here, not all; method: immunoSEQ multiplex PCR. Of hundreds of thousands of clones in the sample, more than 75% were seen once. These same records also appear under a second study, on human thymus T cells.

The sample taken for sequencing was thymocytes. These receptor sequences come from a boy younger than two with a congenital heart defect.

This clone was seen a few times. The junction and the germline gene differ at one end; a read error may be behind it. The gene calls are TRBV28 and TRBJ2-7; the D is unclear. The CDR3 loop spans 13 amino acids. Germline values: CDR1 MDHEN, CDR2 SYDVKM. In DNA, the CDR3 is TGTGCCAGCAGTTTATTGGGCAGGATGACCCACGACTTC. Translated: CASSLLGRMTHDF.

The chain joins TRBV7-2 to TRBJ2-1; D gene ambiguous. The ends were cut back, 1 base at V and 4 bases at J, with 17 bases in the middle. Germline CDR1 SGHTA, CDR2 FQGNSA. The length of the CDR3 is 17 residues. CDR3 sequence (DNA): TGTGCCAGCAGCTTAGACTCGGTAGTCAAACTTTACAATGAGCAGTTCTTC. Translating gives CASSLDSVVKLYNEQFF.

V usage is TRBV5-1 and J usage is TRBJ1-2; possible D gene TRBD1, 6 bases. Germline V CDR1 and CDR2: SGHRS, YFSETQ. The V end was cut by 0 bases, the J end by 8 bases, with 11 bases between. This CDR3 is 13 amino acids long. The CDR3 protein is CASSLVQGRGYTF. The CDR3 region has the DNA TGCGCCAGCAGCTTGGTGCAGGGGAGAGGCTACACCTTC.

Turning to this clone: The junction departs from the called germline gene at one end, perhaps through a read error. The chain employs TRBV5-1 and TRBJ2-2; 8 bases map to TRBD1. The length of the CDR3 is 18 residues. Germline CDR1 and CDR2: SGHRS and YFSETQ. The CDR3 sequence is CASSLRRGTGRNPGELFF. The CDR3 DNA is TGCGCCAGCAGCCTCCGGAGGGGGACAGGACGGAACCCCGGGGAGCTGTTTTTT.

CDR3 DNA sequence: TGTGCCAGCAGTCCCGGGACTAGCGGGGCTACAGATACGCAGTATTTT. This codes for CASSPGTSGATDTQYF. The rearrangement uses TRBV28 and TRBJ2-3, with 13 bases matching TRBD2. This CDR3 region has 16 residues. Per germline, CDR1 MDHEN and CDR2 SYDVKM. V was clipped by 5 bases and J by 3 bases; unmatched bases: 5.

J is TRBJ1-2 and V is TRBV14; D is unresolved. CDR3 length: 15 amino acids. Germline CDR1 reads SGHDN; CDR2 reads FVKESK. Trimming pared 0 bases from V and 0 bases from J, leaving 8 bases between. This CDR3 reads CASSQDTRANYGYTF. CDR3 bases: TGTGCCAGCAGCCAAGATACCCGAGCTAACTATGGCTACACCTTC.

The V gene is TRBV6-5, the J gene TRBJ1-1; D is undetermined. Trimming pared 5 bases from V and 0 bases from J, leaving 7 bases between. Germline-derived CDR1 and CDR2 are MNHEY and SVGAGI. This CDR3 contains 13 residues. CDR3 in amino acids: CASSPTLNTEAFF. In nucleotides, the CDR3 is TGTGCCAGCAGTCCAACACTGAACACTGAAGCTTTCTTT.

This clone was found a few times. The gene calls are TRBV4-3 and TRBJ2-1; D is perhaps TRBD2 (5 bases). This CDR3 region has 12 residues. Germline CDR1 and CDR2: LGHNA and YSLEER. The germline V and J ends were trimmed by 4 bases and 9 bases, with 10 bases remaining between them. In DNA, the CDR3 is TGCGCCAGCAGCCCGGACTGGGTTGAGCAGTTCTTC. It is translated as CASSPDWVEQFF.

This clone was found once. V usage is TRBV27 and J usage is TRBJ1-6; the match to TRBD1 covers 11 bases. The CDR3 totals 14 residues. The V segment lost 5 bases and the J segment 10 bases; nucleotides outside the gene matches: 4. Germline CDR1 reads MNHEY; CDR2 reads SMNVEV (reference sequence). The CDR3 reads CASSGTGGGSPLHF. DNA for the CDR3: TGTGCCAGCAGTGGGACAGGGGGTGGGTCACCCCTCCACTTT.

This clone was observed a few times. This sequence joins TRBV11-3 and TRBJ2-2; D ambiguous. Trimming left V 4 bases short and J 8 bases short, with 8 bases between. Per the germline V gene, CDR1 is SGHNT and CDR2 is YENEEA. The CDR3 totals 12 residues. The CDR3 DNA reads as TGTGCCAGCAGCTACTCAGCGGGGGAGCTGTTTTTT. Translated: CASSYSAGELFF.